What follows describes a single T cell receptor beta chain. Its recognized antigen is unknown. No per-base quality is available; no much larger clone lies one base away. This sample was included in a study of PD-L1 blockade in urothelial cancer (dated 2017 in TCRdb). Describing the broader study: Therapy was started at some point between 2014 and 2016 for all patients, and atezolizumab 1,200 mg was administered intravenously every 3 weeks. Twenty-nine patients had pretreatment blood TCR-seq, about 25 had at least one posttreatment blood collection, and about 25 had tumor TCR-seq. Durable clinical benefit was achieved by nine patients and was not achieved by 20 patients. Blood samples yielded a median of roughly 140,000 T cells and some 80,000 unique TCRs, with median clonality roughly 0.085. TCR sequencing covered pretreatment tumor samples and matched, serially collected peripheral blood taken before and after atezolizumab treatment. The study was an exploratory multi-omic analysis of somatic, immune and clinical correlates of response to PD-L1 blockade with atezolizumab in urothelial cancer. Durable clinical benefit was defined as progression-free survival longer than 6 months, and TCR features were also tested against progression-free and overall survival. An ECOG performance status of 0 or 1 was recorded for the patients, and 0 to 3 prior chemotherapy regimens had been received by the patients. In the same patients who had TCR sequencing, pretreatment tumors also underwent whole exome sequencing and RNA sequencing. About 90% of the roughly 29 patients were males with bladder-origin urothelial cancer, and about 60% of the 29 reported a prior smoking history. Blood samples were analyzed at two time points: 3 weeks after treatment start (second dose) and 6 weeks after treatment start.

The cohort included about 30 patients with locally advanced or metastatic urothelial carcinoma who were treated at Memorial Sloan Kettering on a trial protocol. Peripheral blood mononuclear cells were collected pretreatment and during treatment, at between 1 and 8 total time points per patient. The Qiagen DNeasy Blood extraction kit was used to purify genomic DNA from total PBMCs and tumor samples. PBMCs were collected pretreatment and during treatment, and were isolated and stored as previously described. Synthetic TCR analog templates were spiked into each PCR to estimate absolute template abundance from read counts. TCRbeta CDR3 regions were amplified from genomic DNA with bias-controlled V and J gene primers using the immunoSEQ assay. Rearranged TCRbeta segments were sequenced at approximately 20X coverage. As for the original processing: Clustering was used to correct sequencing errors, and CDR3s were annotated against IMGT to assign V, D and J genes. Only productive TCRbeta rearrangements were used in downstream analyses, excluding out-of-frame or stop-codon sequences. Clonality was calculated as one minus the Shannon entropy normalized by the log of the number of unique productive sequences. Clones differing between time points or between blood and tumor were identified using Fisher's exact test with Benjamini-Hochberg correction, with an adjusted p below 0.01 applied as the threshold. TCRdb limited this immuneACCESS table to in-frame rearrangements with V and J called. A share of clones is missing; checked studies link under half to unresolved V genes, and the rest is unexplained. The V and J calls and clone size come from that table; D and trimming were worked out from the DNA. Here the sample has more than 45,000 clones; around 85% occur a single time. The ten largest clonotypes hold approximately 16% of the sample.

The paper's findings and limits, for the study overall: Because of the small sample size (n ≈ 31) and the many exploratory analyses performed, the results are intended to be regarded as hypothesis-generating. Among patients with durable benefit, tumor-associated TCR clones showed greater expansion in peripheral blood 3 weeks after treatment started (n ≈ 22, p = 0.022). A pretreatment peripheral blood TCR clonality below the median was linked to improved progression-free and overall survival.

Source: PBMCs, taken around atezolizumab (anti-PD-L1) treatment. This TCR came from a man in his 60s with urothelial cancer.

The CDR3 in this case is CASRLGTSGGRETQYF. The nucleotides are TGTGCCAGCAGGCTCGGGACTAGCGGGGGTAGAGAGACCCAGTACTTC. Recombination connected TRBV2 to TRBJ2-5, and TRBD2 aligns with 14 junction nucleotides. From V the trimming removes 6 bases and from J it removes 4 bases, while the gene matches leave 7 bases of the junction unaccounted for. From the cysteine up to the phenylalanine, the CDR3 has a length of 16 residues. CDR3 DNA is the only sequence kept; it has 48 bases, read in frame from the first base. CDR1 SNHLY and CDR2 FYNNEI are derived from the germline V gene.